The clone carrying this T cell receptor (beta chain) was observed many times. The time point is: persistent/refractory GD, antithyroid drugs over 5 years with positive TRAb. Following extraction of RNA from PBMCs, that RNA was used to make the TCR library. This entry is derived from a study of regulatory T cells in long-lasting Graves disease. Arm-PCR with iRepertoire HTBI primers amplified the CDR3 regions for these TCR beta libraries. TCRdb re-called the multiplex PCR reads with MiXCR, one entry per CDR3 protein. The sample lists 310,000 or so distinct CDR3 sequences, about 19% occurring once. This CDR3 has 16 residues. J gave up 2 bases and V 5 bases, and 8 bases lay outside the gene matches. Per germline, CDR1 MNHNS and CDR2 SASEGT.

The rearrangement joins TRBV6-1 to TRBJ2-5, with 10 bases aligning to TRBD2. The TCR was taken from a female donor with Graves disease. Specimen: peripheral blood mononuclear cells (PBMCs), collected when the disease was refractory, from a patient treated with antithyroid drugs. The CDR3 nucleotides are TGTGCCAGCAGTACTGGACTAGCGGCCGTTCAAGAGACCCAGTACTTC. The encoded protein is CASSTGLAAVQETQYF.